These T cell receptor beta chains were read from a single sample in a study of cytomegalovirus exposure and HLA in healthy donors. Sequencing was performed with immunoSEQ multiplex PCR; in TCRdb, only in-frame clones are kept and a portion is missing. This table holds under 100,000 clones, approximately 95% found once. Sequenced input: PBMCs. The origin of the receptors is a woman between 18 and 30 years old in good health and CMV-seronegative. CDR3s include the opening cysteine and the closing phenylalanine or tryptophan. A D gene is named only where the DNA matches it firmly. Expanded clones get a size class; other rows say once, few or many, or leave the size out.

>TRBJ1-5|-|TRBV19|once
CASSSREAQPQHF
TGTGCCAGTAGTTCGAGGGAAGCTCAGCCCCAGCATTTT
>TRBJ2-7|TRBD2|TRBV9|once
CASSVDNGRYEQYF
TGTGCCAGCAGCGTAGACAACGGGAGGTACGAGCAGTACTTC
>TRBJ2-1|TRBD2|TRBV7-9|-
CASSSLAGGPLDEQFF
TGTGCCAGCAGCTCTCTAGCGGGGGGGCCGTTGGATGAGCAGTTCTTC
>TRBJ2-5|-|TRBV4-3|-
CASSQGNSQRETQYF
TGCGCCAGCAGCCAAGGGAATAGCCAGCGGGAGACCCAGTACTTC
>TRBJ1-1|-|TRBV27|-
CASSTKDSMNTEAFF
TGTGCCAGCAGTACGAAGGACAGCATGAACACTGAAGCTTTCTTT
>TRBJ2-5|TRBD2|TRBV19|-
CASSMRELETQYF
TGTGCCAGTAGTATGCGGGAGCTTGAGACCCAGTACTTC
>TRBJ2-7|-|TRBV7-8|-
CASRDSRAYEQYF
TGTGCCAGCAGGGATTCCCGGGCCTACGAGCAGTACTTC
>TRBJ2-3|TRBD2|TRBV30|-
CAWRGGAPDTQYF
TGTGCCTGGAGGGGAGGGGCCCCAGATACGCAGTATTTT
>TRBJ1-4|TRBD1|TRBV30|-
CAWRGQARGGEKLFF
TGTGCCTGGAGGGGACAGGCAAGGGGTGGTGAAAAACTGTTTTTT
>TRBJ2-7|TRBD1|TRBV18|-
CASSPPRRGQTSYEQYF
TGTGCCAGCTCACCCCCCCGAAGGGGGCAGACTTCCTACGAGCAGTACTTC
>TRBJ2-7|-|TRBV5-1|-
CASSLNRDYEQYF
TGCGCCAGCAGCTTGAACAGGGACTACGAGCAGTACTTC
>TRBJ2-7|-|TRBV4-1|-
CASSQDERAGGLFEQYF
TGCGCCAGCAGCCAAGATGAACGGGCCGGGGGTCTTTTCGAGCAGTACTTC
>TRBJ1-5|TRBD1|TRBV7-2|-
CASSFGTGRSNQPQHF
TGTGCCAGCAGCTTCGGGACAGGGAGAAGCAATCAGCCCCAGCATTTT
>TRBJ1-5|-|TRBV29-1|-
CSVAGPGQPQHF
TGCAGCGTTGCGGGCCCGGGGCAGCCCCAGCATTTT
>TRBJ2-2|TRBD2|TRBV9|-
CASSRRLAGNTGELFF
TGTGCCAGCAGCAGAAGACTAGCGGGGAACACCGGGGAGCTGTTTTTT
>TRBJ2-3|-|TRBV19|-
CASSIGGSSTDTQYF
TGTGCCAGTAGTATCGGGGGTTCGAGCACAGATACGCAGTATTTT
>TRBJ2-2|TRBD1|TRBV9|-
CASSDNEQGTEGTGELFF
TGTGCCAGCAGCGACAATGAACAGGGGACGGAAGGCACCGGGGAGCTGTTTTTT
>TRBJ1-2|TRBD1|TRBV4-1|-
CASSKEDRDFYGYTF
TGCGCCAGCAGCAAAGAGGACAGGGACTTCTATGGCTACACCTTC
>TRBJ1-1|TRBD1|TRBV4-1|-
CASRKPGGRGTEAFF
TGCGCCAGCAGGAAACCAGGGGGCAGGGGCACTGAAGCTTTCTTT
>TRBJ1-5|TRBD1|TRBV4-1|-
CASSRGTGLNQPQHF
TGCGCCAGCAGCCGAGGGACAGGACTCAATCAGCCCCAGCATTTT
>TRBJ2-7|-|TRBV6-1|-
CASSPGVFAYEQYF
TGTGCCAGCAGCCCGGGGGTTTTTGCCTACGAGCAGTACTTC
>TRBJ2-3|TRBD2|TRBV5-1|-
CASSLGGTSGTDTQYF
TGCGCCAGCAGCTTGGGAGGGACTAGCGGGACAGATACGCAGTATTTT
>TRBJ2-7|-|TRBV7-9|-
CASSLGEYAEQYF
TGTGCCAGCAGCTTAGGGGAGTACGCTGAGCAGTACTTC
>TRBJ2-7|TRBD2|TRBV6-5|-
CASSPKGGGAYEQYF
TGTGCCAGCAGCCCCAAGGGCGGGGGGGCCTACGAGCAGTACTTC
>TRBJ1-1|-|TRBV6-1|-
CASSEESRGNTEAFF
TGTGCCAGCAGTGAAGAGTCGCGGGGTAACACTGAAGCTTTCTTT
>TRBJ2-1|TRBD2|TRBV9|-
CASRAGLSPGEQFF
TGTGCCAGCAGGGCGGGACTATCGCCCGGGGAGCAGTTCTTC
>TRBJ1-1|-|TRBV5-1|once
CASSLERPSVGTEAFF
TGCGCCAGCAGCTTGGAGCGACCCTCGGTGGGCACTGAAGCTTTCTTT
>TRBJ2-7|TRBD2|TRBV5-1|-
CASRRDYPYEQYF
TGCGCCAGCAGACGGGACTACCCCTACGAGCAGTACTTC
>TRBJ1-2|TRBD1|TRBV5-4|once
CASSHQGQGGGGYTF
TGTGCCAGCAGCCACCAGGGACAGGGGGGAGGTGGCTACACCTTC
>TRBJ2-7|TRBD1|TRBV19|-
CASSTILSGGSRDEQYF
TGTGCCAGTAGTACCATCCTGTCAGGGGGAAGCAGGGACGAGCAGTACTTC
>TRBJ2-2|-|TRBV5-1|-
CASSLGRDTGELFF
TGCGCCAGCAGCTTAGGCAGGGACACCGGGGAGCTGTTTTTT
>TRBJ1-5|TRBD1|TRBV19|-
CASGTVNQPQHF
TGTGCCAGCGGGACAGTCAATCAGCCCCAGCATTTT
>TRBJ2-3|-|TRBV19|-
CASSRGGKQGTQYF
TGTGCCAGTAGTAGAGGCGGGAAACAAGGTACGCAGTATTTT
>TRBJ2-7|-|TRBV19|once
CASSWDSGYEQYF
TGTGCCAGTAGTTGGGACTCTGGCTACGAGCAGTACTTC
>TRBJ2-7|TRBD1|TRBV7-2|-
CASREKDRGDHEQYF
TGTGCCAGCCGCGAAAAGGACAGGGGAGACCACGAGCAGTACTTC
>TRBJ2-1|-|TRBV29-1|-
CSVLDWGSGEQFF
TGCAGCGTCCTGGACTGGGGTTCCGGTGAGCAGTTCTTC
>TRBJ2-5|-|TRBV6-5|-
CASSYSEQGGETQYF
TGTGCCAGCAGTTACTCGGAACAGGGTGGGGAGACCCAGTACTTC
>TRBJ1-2|-|TRBV2|-
CASSGGRRVLGRGYTF
TGTGCCAGTAGTGGAGGGAGGAGGGTTCTCGGACGTGGCTACACCTTC
>TRBJ1-3|-|TRBV9|-
CASSPHSSSGNTIYF
TGTGCCAGCAGCCCCCACAGCAGCTCTGGAAACACCATATATTTT
>TRBJ1-5|-|TRBV5-6|-
CASSLGGVASNQPQHF
TGTGCCAGCAGCTTGGGAGGAGTGGCCAGCAATCAGCCCCAGCATTTT
>TRBJ2-7|-|TRBV4-1|-
CASSPQVGAYEQYF
TGCGCCAGCAGCCCACAGGTCGGTGCCTACGAGCAGTACTTC
>TRBJ2-2|TRBD2|TRBV9|-
CASSGGLAENTGELFF
TGTGCCAGCAGCGGTGGACTAGCGGAGAACACCGGGGAGCTGTTTTTT
>TRBJ1-2|-|TRBV4-3|once
CASSQGAGDYGYTF
TGCGCCAGCAGCCAAGGGGCAGGGGACTATGGCTACACCTTC
>TRBJ1-1|-|TRBV28|-
CASSSRGPEAFF
TGTGCCAGCAGTTCCAGGGGACCTGAAGCTTTCTTT
>TRBJ2-2|TRBD2|TRBV9|-
CASRGLANTGELFF
TGTGCCAGCAGGGGACTAGCGAACACCGGGGAGCTGTTTTTT
>TRBJ2-3|-|TRBV25-1|-
CASRSELSTDTQYF
TGTGCCAGCAGATCTGAACTAAGCACAGATACGCAGTATTTT
>TRBJ2-1|-|TRBV28|once
CASSFGDREINEQFF
TGTGCCAGCAGTTTTGGAGATCGGGAAATCAATGAGCAGTTCTTC
>TRBJ2-7|TRBD1|TRBV11-2|-
CASSLEDRDGYEQYF
TGTGCCAGCAGCCTAGAGGACAGGGACGGCTACGAGCAGTACTTC
>TRBJ2-7|-|TRBV29-1|-
CSADTGYEQYF
TGCAGCGCCGACACGGGGTACGAGCAGTACTTC